This passage covers 21 T cell receptor beta chains from one sample sequenced in a study of blood T cell repertoires in COVID-19. TCRdb keeps only in-frame clones here, not all; method: immunoSEQ multiplex PCR. The sample records 390,000 or so clones, roughly 90% being singletons. The specimen sequenced was peripheral blood. The origin of the receptors is a woman aged 25 to 39 with COVID-19, enrolled during active disease.

The chain uses TRBV11-2 and TRBJ2-2; D is possibly TRBD2 (6 bases). V lost 5 bases to trimming and J lost 6 bases, with 19 bases between them. The CDR3 sequence is 16 residues long. Germline lookup yields CDR1 SGHAT and CDR2 FQNNGV. The CDR3: CASSLSGGSGPGELFF. The CDR3 region has the DNA TGTGCCAGCAGCCTATCTGGAGGGTCGGGGCCCGGGGAGCTGTTTTTT.

The chain recombines TRBV7-2 with TRBJ1-4; unclear D gene. The CDR3 loop spans 14 amino acids. Per germline, CDR1 SGHTA and CDR2 FQGNSA. Trimming took off 2 bases at V and 6 bases at J, with 10 bases between the two ends. DNA for the CDR3: TGTGCCAGCAGCTTAACTAGGGTTGATGAAAAACTGTTTTTT. Its translation: CASSLTRVDEKLFF.

V gene TRBV27 combines with J gene TRBJ2-5, with TRBD2 as a possible D gene (6 bases). Trimming removed 5 bases at V and 1 base at J, with 14 bases between. The CDR3 sequence is 15 residues long. The germline V gene has CDR1 MNHEY and CDR2 SMNVEV (reference sequence). CDR3 residues: CASSLVAGLQETQYF. CDR3 DNA sequence: TGTGCCAGCAGTCTGGTGGCGGGGCTCCAAGAGACCCAGTACTTC.

The gene calls are TRBV7-9 and TRBJ1-6; D is uncertain. Germline V gene data show CDR1 as SEHNR and CDR2 as FQNEAQ (reference sequence). The CDR3 sequence is 14 residues long. The V gene lost 1 base and the J gene lost 7 bases, with 8 bases spanning the gap. This chain's CDR3 is CASSLGAGNSPLHF. The CDR3 coding sequence is TGTGCCAGCAGCTTAGGGGCGGGAAATTCACCCCTCCACTTT. Variable domain in full (rest from reference TRBV7-9 and TRBJ1-6): DTGVSQNPRHKITKRGQNVTFRCDPISEHNRLYWYRQTLGQGPEFLTYFQNEAQLEKSRLLSDRFSAERPKGSFSTLEIQRTEQGDSAMYLCASSLGAGNSPLHFGNGTRLTVT.

This clone has just a few counts. V and J are TRBV6-2 or TRBV6-3 and TRBJ2-2; D ambiguous. From germline, CDR1 is MNHEY and CDR2 SVGEGT. Between the trimmed V and J ends, which lost 5 bases and 5 bases, there was a span of 12 bases. The CDR3 runs to 14 residues. The CDR3 bases are TGTGCCAGCAGTCTTGAACCAGCGACCGGGGAGCTGTTTTTT. This encodes CASSLEPATGELFF.

The chain joins TRBV6-2 or TRBV6-3 to TRBJ2-4; D is perhaps TRBD2 (6 bases). The CDR3 is 18 amino acids. V lost 3 bases and J 0 bases, leaving 18 bases between the germline ends. CDR1 is MNHEY and CDR2 is SVGEGT in the germline V gene. This chain's CDR3 is CASSYRGLNELAKNIQYF. The CDR3 DNA follows: TGTGCCAGCAGTTATAGGGGACTGAACGAACTAGCCAAAAACATTCAGTACTTC.

The chain couples TRBV6-2 or TRBV6-3 to TRBJ2-1, with a weak D call TRBD2 (6 bases). Trimming removed 2 bases from V and 1 base from J, with 12 bases in between. Germline CDR1 MNHEY, CDR2 SVGEGT. The CDR3 is made up of 16 amino acids. CDR3 loop: CASSYGRGQSYNEQFF. CDR3 bases: TGTGCCAGCAGTTACGGGCGGGGCCAGTCCTACAATGAGCAGTTCTTC.

The rearrangement links TRBV7-2 to TRBJ2-1; 8 bases match TRBD2. This CDR3 has 13 amino acids. Losses at the gene ends were 8 bases for V and 7 bases for J; bases not matched to a gene: 7. The germline CDR1 and CDR2 sequences are SGHTA and FQGNSA. CDR3 bases: TGTGCCAGCCAGCAGCGGGAGACGAATGAGCAGTTCTTC. Protein product: CASQQRETNEQFF.

CDR3 in amino acids: CASSLGQDWDGYTF. The CDR3 bases are TGTGCCAGCAGCTTAGGGCAGGATTGGGATGGCTACACCTTC. The V and J genes are TRBV7-9 and TRBJ1-2; D uncertain. The V gene's germline CDR1 is SEHNR and CDR2 FQNEAQ (reference sequence). Trimming pared 1 base from V and 6 bases from J, leaving 12 bases between. This CDR3 region has 14 residues.

This rearrangement joins TRBV5-4 to TRBJ1-2; D might be TRBD1 (5 bases). Germline V gene sequence: CDR1 SGHNT, CDR2 YYREEE (reference sequence). V lost 4 bases and J 13 bases, leaving 17 bases between the germline ends. This CDR3 has 12 residues. CDR3 sequence (DNA): TGTGCCAGCAGCCCGGATGACAGTGCCGGCACCTTC. Translated, it gives CASSPDDSAGTF.

The chain joins TRBV28 to TRBJ2-3; 10 positions agree with TRBD2. The CDR3 runs 13 residues. J gave up 0 bases and V 10 bases, and 1 base lay outside the gene matches. Per the germline V gene, CDR1 is MDHEN and CDR2 is SYDVKM. As DNA, the CDR3 is TGTGCCATTAGCGGGGGGAGCACAGATACGCAGTATTTT. It translates to CAISGGSTDTQYF.

The J gene is TRBJ2-7, the V gene TRBV5-4; TRBD2 matches 8 bases. The length of the CDR3 is 15 residues. With V trimmed by 0 bases and J by 2 bases, 4 bases remained unmatched. Germline CDR1 SGHNT, CDR2 YYREEE (reference sequence). The DNA for the CDR3 is TGTGCCAGCAGCTTGGGTTCGGGGGGGGCCTACGAGCAGTACTTC. Its translation is CASSLGSGGAYEQYF.

The chain couples TRBV25-1 to TRBJ1-1; D not resolved. The germline V gene has CDR1 MGHDK and CDR2 SYGVNS. CDR3 size: 13 residues. V lost 6 bases, J lost 0 bases, and 8 bases lay in between. The DNA of the CDR3 is TGTGCCAGCAGGGAAACTATGAACACTGAAGCTTTCTTT. Its protein product is CASRETMNTEAFF.

The rearrangement joins TRBV18 to TRBJ2-2, with D possibly matching TRBD2 (6 bases). This CDR3 spans 16 amino acids. V shed 3 bases and J shed 4 bases, with 15 bases lying between them. Germline V gene lookup returns CDR1 KGHSH and CDR2 LQKENI. In DNA form, the CDR3 reads TGTGCCAGCTCACCGTGGGAGGTCTTGGGCACCGGGGAGCTGTTTTTT. This sequence encodes CASSPWEVLGTGELFF.

The rearrangement joins TRBV5-1 to TRBJ1-3; D might be TRBD1 (6 bases). The V and J ends lost 6 bases and 0 bases respectively, with 13 bases between them. There are 15 residues in the CDR3. Germline V gene sequence: CDR1 SGHRS, CDR2 YFSETQ. The CDR3 bases are TGCGCCAGCACCCCAGGGGAAACCTCTGGAAACACCATATATTTT. Translating gives CASTPGETSGNTIYF.

Concerning this clone: Different DNA sequences within this sample yield the same CDR3. The chain couples TRBV2 to TRBJ1-5; TRBD1 matches at 7 bases. The length of the CDR3 is 13 residues. Unmatched junction bases numbered 4, after V lost 5 bases and J lost 6 bases. The germline CDR1 and CDR2 sequences are SNHLY and FYNNEI. CDR3 nucleotide sequence: TGTGCCAGCAGTAGACAGGGCGGTCAGCCCCAGCATTTT. This gives the protein CASSRQGGQPQHF.

The chain carries TRBV7-9 and TRBJ1-2, with unresolved D. The V gene's germline CDR1 is SEHNR and CDR2 FQNEAQ (reference sequence). The CDR3 contains 13 residues. The V gene lost 1 base and the J gene lost 4 bases, with 7 bases spanning the gap. This CDR3 reads CASSLDSIYGYTF. Written as DNA, the CDR3 is TGTGCCAGCAGCTTAGACAGCATCTATGGCTACACCTTC.

This chain links TRBV9 with TRBJ1-1, with 7 positions matching TRBD1. CDR1 and CDR2 from the germline V gene are SGDLS and YYNGEE. The CDR3 has 13 residues. V lost 3 bases and J lost 4; bases outside the gene matches: 3. The CDR3 nucleotides read TGTGCCAGCAGCGATAGGGGGCCCACTGAAGCTTTCTTT. Its translation is CASSDRGPTEAFF. The whole variable domain, remainder taken from reference TRBV9 and TRBJ1-1, is DSGVTQTPKHLITATGQRVTLRCSPRSGDLSVYWYQQSLDQGLQFLIQYYNGEERAKGNILERFSAQQFPDLHSELNLSSLELGDSALYFCASSDRGPTEAFFGQGTRLTVV.

The chain links TRBV19 to TRBJ2-3; D is perhaps TRBD1 (6 bases). The V gene's germline CDR1 is LNHDA and CDR2 SQIVND (reference sequence). Trimming left V 6 bases short and J 0 bases short, with 10 bases between. The CDR3 has 14 amino acids. The CDR3 here is CASRQGSSTDTQYF. The DNA for the CDR3 is TGTGCCAGTAGACAGGGATCTAGCACAGATACGCAGTATTTT.

This clone was seen a handful of times. This chain links TRBV7-2 with TRBJ1-6, with 7 bases that match TRBD1. The V gene end was trimmed by 3 bases and the J gene end by 9 bases; junction bases not matched to a gene: 14. From germline, CDR1 is SGHTA and CDR2 FQGNSA. The CDR3 consists of 17 residues. CDR3 nucleotide sequence: TGTGCCAGCAGCTTTGGGCCACCGGGACAGTTATTTTCACCCCTCCACTTT. Translating it yields CASSFGPPGQLFSPLHF.

The chain couples TRBV5-1 to TRBJ2-2, with D maybe TRBD1 (6 bases). The CDR3 extends over 13 amino acids. Germline lookup yields CDR1 SGHRS and CDR2 YFSETQ. With 5 bases removed from V and 8 bases from J, the gap between germline ends came to 13 bases. The CDR3 loop reads CASRNRESGELFF. CDR3 bases: TGCGCCAGCAGAAACAGGGAATCGGGGGAGCTGTTTTTT.